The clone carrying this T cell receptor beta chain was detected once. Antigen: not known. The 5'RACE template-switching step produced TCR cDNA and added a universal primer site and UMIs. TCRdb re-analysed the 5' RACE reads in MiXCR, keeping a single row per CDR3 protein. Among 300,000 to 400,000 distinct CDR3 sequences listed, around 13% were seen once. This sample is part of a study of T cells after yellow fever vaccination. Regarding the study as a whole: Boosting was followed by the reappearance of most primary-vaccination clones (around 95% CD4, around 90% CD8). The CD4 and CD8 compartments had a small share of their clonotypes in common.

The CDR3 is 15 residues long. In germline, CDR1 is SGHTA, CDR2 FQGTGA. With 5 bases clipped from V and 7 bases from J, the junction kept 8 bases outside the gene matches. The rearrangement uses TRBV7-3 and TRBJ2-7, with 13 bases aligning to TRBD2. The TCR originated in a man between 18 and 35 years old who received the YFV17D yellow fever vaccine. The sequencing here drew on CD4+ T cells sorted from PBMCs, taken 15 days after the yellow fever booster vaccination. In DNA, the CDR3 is TGTGCCAGCAGCCTGAGACTAGCGGGGGGTGAAGAGCAGTACTTC. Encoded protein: CASSLRLAGGEEQYF.